This T cell receptor beta chain came from a study of control samples from healthy donors and cancer patients. The germline V gene encodes CDR1 GTSNPN and CDR2 SVGIG (reference sequence). The CDR3 loop spans 14 amino acids. V lost 3 bases to trimming and J lost 6 bases; unmatched junction nucleotides: 7. Profiling relied on immunoSEQ multiplex PCR, and the TCRdb table lists in-frame clones only, not all of them. Of 90,000 to 140,000 clones listed, roughly four fifths are singletons. This TCR was sampled from a woman between 50 and 59 years old in good health. Material for sequencing was blood. This sequence joins TRBV30 and TRBJ1-4; 7 positions agree with TRBD1. DNA for the CDR3: TGTGCCTGGAGCACAGGGGATCGGGATGAAAAACTGTTTTTT. It specifies CAWSTGDRDEKLFF.